A single sample gave rise to the 2 T cell receptor beta chains below, sequenced in a study of T cell changes during pregnancy in multiple sclerosis. Generated by immunoSEQ multiplex PCR, the TCRdb table keeps only in-frame clones and is missing some. There are tens of thousands of clones in the sample; 90% occur only once, and around 4.1% lies in the top ten. This material consisted of CD8+ T cells from peripheral blood mononuclear cells, taken in the second trimester of pregnancy. These receptors were obtained from a female donor with multiple sclerosis, enrolled in a pregnancy study.

CDR3 amino acids: CAIKGLADNNEQFF. CDR3 bases: TGTGCCATCAAAGGGCTAGCGGATAACAATGAGCAGTTCTTC. The rearrangement joins TRBV10-3 to TRBJ2-1; 7 bases are shared with TRBD2. The V gene's germline CDR1 is ENHRY and CDR2 SYGVKD. CDR3 size: 14 residues. V gave up 7 bases and J gave up 5 bases; unmatched junction bases: 8.

The chain has TRBV19 and TRBJ1-5; D may be TRBD1 (5 bases). Trimming removed 7 bases from V and 3 bases from J, with 13 bases in between. The CDR3 covers 14 residues. In germline, CDR1 is LNHDA, CDR2 SQIVND (reference sequence). DNA for the CDR3: TGTGCCAGTAAATTGGCAGGGTTCAATCAGCCCCAGCATTTT. Protein product: CASKLAGFNQPQHF. Supplemented by reference TRBV19 and TRBJ1-5, the full variable domain reads DGGITQSPKYLFRKEGQNVTLSCEQNLNHDAMYWYRQDPGQGLRLIYYSQIVNDFQKGDIAEGYSVSREKKESFPLTVTSAQKNPTAFYLCASKLAGFNQPQHFGDGTRLSIL.